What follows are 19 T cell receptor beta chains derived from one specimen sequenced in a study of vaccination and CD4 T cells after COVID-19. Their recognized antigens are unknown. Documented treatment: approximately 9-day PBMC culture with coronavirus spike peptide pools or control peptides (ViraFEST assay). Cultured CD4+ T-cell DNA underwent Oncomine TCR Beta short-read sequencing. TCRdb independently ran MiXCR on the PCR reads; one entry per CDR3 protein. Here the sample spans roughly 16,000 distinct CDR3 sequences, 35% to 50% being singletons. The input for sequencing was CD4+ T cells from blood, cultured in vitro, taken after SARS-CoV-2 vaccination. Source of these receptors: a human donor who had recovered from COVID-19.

The CDR3 is CASSQPGLGGNEQFF. CDR3 nucleotide sequence: TGTGCCAGCAGTCAACCGGGACTAGGTGGCAATGAGCAGTTCTTC. The rearrangement links TRBV6-1 to TRBJ2-1; 8 nucleotides agree with TRBD2. Trimming at V came to 5 bases and at J to 6 bases, leaving 9 bases not matched to a gene. The CDR3 consists of 15 residues. Germline-derived CDR1 and CDR2 are MNHNS and SASEGT.

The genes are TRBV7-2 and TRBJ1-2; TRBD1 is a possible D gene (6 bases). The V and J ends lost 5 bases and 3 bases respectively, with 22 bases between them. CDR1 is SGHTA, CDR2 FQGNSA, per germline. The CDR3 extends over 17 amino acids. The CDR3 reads CASSASSAGALDYGYTF. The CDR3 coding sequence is TGTGCCAGCAGCGCTTCGTCGGCAGGGGCGTTGGACTATGGCTACACCTTC.

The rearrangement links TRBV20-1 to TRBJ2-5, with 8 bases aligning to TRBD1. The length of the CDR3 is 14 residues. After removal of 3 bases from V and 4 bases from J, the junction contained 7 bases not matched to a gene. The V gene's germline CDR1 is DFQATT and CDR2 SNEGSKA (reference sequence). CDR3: CSASQGAALETQYF. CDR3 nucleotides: TGCAGTGCTAGCCAGGGGGCCGCCTTAGAGACCCAGTACTTC.

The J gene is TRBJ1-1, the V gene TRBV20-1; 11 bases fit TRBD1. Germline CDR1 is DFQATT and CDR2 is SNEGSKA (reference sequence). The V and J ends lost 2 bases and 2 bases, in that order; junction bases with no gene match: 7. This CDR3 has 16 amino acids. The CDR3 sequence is CSARTGTGGRNTEAFF. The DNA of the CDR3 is TGCAGTGCTAGAACCGGGACAGGGGGACGTAACACTGAAGCTTTCTTT.

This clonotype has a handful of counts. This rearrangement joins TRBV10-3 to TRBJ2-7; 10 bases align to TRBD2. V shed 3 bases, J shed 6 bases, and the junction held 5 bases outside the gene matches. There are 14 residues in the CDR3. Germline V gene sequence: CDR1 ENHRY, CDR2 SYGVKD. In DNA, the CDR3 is TGTGCCATCAGTGAAGCGGGAGGGCCGCGCGAGCAGTACTTC. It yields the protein CAISEAGGPREQYF.

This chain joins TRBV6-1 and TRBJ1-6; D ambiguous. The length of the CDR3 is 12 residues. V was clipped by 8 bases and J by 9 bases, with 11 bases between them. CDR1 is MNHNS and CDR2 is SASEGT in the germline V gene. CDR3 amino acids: CASQADSSPLHF. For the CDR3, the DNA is TGTGCCAGCCAGGCAGACTCTTCACCCCTCCACTTT.

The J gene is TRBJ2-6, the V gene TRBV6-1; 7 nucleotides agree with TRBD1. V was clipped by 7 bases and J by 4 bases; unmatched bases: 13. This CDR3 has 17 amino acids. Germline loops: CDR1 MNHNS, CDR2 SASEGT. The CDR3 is CASTPDRLGSGANVLTF. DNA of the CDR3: TGTGCCAGCACTCCGGACAGGCTGGGTTCAGGGGCCAACGTCCTGACTTTC.

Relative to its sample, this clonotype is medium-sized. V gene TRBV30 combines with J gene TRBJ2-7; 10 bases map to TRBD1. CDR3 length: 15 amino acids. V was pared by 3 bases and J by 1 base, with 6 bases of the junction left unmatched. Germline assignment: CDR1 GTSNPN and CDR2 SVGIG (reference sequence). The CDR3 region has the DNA TGTGCCTGGAGACGGGGACAGGGGATGTCCTACGAGCAGTACTTC. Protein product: CAWRRGQGMSYEQYF.

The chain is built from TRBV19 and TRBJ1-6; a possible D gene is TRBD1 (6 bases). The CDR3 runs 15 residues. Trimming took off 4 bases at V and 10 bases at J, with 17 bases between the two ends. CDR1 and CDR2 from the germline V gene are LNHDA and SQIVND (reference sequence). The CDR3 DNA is TGTGCCAGTAGTAGGACCGGGGGGCTGCAGTCACCCCTCCACTTT. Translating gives CASSRTGGLQSPLHF.

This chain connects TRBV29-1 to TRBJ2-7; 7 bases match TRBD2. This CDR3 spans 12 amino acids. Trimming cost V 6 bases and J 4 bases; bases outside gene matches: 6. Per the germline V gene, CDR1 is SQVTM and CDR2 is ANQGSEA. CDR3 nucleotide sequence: TGCAGCGTCCTTGGGGAGGGTTACGAGCAGTACTTC. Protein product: CSVLGEGYEQYF.

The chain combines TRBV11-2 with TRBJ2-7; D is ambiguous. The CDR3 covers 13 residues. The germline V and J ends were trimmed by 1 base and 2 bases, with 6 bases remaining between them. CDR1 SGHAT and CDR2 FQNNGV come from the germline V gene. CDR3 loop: CASSLARTYEQYF. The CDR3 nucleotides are TGTGCCAGCAGCTTAGCCAGGACCTACGAGCAGTACTTC.

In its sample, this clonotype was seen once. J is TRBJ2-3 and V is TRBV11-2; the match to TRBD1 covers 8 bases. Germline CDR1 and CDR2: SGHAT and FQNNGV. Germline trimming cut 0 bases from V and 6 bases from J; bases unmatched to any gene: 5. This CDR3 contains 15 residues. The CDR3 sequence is CASSLEQGVEDTQYF. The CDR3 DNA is TGTGCCAGCAGCTTAGAACAGGGGGTAGAGGATACGCAGTATTTT.

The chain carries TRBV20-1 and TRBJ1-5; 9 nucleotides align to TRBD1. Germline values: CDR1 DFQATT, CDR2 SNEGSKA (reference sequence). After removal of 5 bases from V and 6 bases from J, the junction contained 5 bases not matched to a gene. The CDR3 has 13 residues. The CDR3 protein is CSAGGQGSQPQHF. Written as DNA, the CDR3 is TGCAGTGCTGGGGGACAGGGAAGTCAGCCCCAGCATTTT.

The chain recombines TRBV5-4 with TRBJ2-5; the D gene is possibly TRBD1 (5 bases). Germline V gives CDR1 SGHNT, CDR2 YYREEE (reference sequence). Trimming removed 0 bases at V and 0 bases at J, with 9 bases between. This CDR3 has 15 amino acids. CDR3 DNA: TGTGCCAGCAGCTTGGGGGGCACAGACCAAGAGACCCAGTACTTC. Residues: CASSLGGTDQETQYF.

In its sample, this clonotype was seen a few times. The CDR3: CASSTRTVYDQPQHF. The CDR3 DNA sequence: TGTGCCAGCAGTACCCGGACAGTTTATGATCAGCCCCAGCATTTT. The chain is built from TRBV28 and TRBJ1-5, with D perhaps matching TRBD1 (6 bases). CDR3 size: 15 residues. CDR1 MDHEN and CDR2 SYDVKM come from the germline V gene. The V gene lost 5 bases and the J gene lost 5 bases, with 16 bases spanning the gap.

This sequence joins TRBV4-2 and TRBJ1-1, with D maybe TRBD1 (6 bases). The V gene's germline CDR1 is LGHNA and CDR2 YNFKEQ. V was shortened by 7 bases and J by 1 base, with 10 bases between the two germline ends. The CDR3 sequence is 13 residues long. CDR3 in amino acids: CASKGEGNTEAFF. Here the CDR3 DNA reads TGTGCCAGCAAGGGGGAGGGGAACACTGAAGCTTTCTTT.

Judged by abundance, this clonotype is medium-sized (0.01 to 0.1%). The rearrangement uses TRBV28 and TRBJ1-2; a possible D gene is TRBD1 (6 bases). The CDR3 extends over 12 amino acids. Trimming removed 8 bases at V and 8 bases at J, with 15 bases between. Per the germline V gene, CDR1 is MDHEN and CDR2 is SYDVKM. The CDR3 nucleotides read TGTGCCAGCGGACGACCAGGGGTAGGCTACACCTTC. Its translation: CASGRPGVGYTF.

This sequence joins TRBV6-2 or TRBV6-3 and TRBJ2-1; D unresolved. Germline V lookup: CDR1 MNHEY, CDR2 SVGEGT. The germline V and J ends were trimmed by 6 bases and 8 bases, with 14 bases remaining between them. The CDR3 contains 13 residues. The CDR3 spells CASRAQSVDEQFF. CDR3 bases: TGTGCCAGCAGGGCACAGTCCGTCGATGAGCAGTTCTTC.

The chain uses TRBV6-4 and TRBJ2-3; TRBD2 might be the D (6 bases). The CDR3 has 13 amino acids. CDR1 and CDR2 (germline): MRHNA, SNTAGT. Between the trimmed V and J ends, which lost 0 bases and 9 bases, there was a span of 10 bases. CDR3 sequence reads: CASSDSSGSTQYF. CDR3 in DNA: TGTGCCAGCAGTGACTCTTCCGGGAGCACGCAGTATTTT.